A single sample is the source of the 2 T cell receptor beta chains below, sequenced in a study of blood T cell repertoires in COVID-19 (dated by TCRdb to about 2020). Libraries were prepared through the immunoSEQ multiplex PCR assay. As stored in TCRdb, this immuneACCESS dataset retains in-frame rearrangements with V and J assigned. A fraction of the clones does not appear; measured against another copy, unresolved V genes explain less than half of the discrepancy, and the remainder lacks a known reason. The sample table shows about 31,000 clones, and about 89% are seen once. The top ten hold 3% to 4% of the sample. Sequencing was done on a sample of peripheral blood. These receptors all stem from a man aged 55 to 69 with acute or convalescent COVID-19.

V usage is TRBV4-3 and J usage is TRBJ1-5, with TRBD1 matching over 9 bases. This CDR3 has 15 residues. The V gene's germline CDR1 is LGHNA and CDR2 YSLEER. Trimming cost V 5 bases and J 7 bases; bases outside gene matches: 9. The CDR3 reads CASSTRTGVGQPQHF. DNA for the CDR3: TGCGCCAGCAGCACCCGGACAGGGGTAGGCCAGCCCCAGCATTTT.

The chain is built from TRBV19 and TRBJ1-4; TRBD1 aligns across 8 bases. This CDR3 is built from 15 residues. Germline V gene lookup returns CDR1 LNHDA and CDR2 SQIVND (reference sequence). The V and J ends lost 5 bases and 5 bases, in that order; junction bases with no gene match: 7. CDR3 bases: TGTGCCAGTAGTTCACCGGGACAGGCGAATGAAAAACTGTTTTTT. This gives the protein CASSSPGQANEKLFF.